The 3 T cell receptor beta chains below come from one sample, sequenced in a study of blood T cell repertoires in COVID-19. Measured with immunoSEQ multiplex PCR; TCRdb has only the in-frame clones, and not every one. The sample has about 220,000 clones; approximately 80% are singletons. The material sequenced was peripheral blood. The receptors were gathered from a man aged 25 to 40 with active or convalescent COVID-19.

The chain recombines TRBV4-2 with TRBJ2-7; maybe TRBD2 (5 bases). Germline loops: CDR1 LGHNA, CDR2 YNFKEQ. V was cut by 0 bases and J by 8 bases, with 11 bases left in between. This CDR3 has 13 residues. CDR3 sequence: CASSQDRGRQQYF. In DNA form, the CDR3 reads TGTGCCAGCAGCCAAGATCGAGGGCGACAGCAGTACTTC.

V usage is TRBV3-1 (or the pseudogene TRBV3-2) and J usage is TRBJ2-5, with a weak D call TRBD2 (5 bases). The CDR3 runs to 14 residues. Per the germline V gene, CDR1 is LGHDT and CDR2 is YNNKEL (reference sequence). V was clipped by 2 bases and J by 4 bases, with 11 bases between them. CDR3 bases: TGTGCCAGCAGCCAATTTCTAGCCATAGAGACCCAGTACTTC. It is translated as CASSQFLAIETQYF.

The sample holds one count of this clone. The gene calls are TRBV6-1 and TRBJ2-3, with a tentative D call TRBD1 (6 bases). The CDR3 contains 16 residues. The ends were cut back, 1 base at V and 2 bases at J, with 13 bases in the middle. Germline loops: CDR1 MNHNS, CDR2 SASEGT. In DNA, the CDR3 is TGTGCCAGCAGTGAAGTAGGGACAAGGCCCACAGATACGCAGTATTTT. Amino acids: CASSEVGTRPTDTQYF.